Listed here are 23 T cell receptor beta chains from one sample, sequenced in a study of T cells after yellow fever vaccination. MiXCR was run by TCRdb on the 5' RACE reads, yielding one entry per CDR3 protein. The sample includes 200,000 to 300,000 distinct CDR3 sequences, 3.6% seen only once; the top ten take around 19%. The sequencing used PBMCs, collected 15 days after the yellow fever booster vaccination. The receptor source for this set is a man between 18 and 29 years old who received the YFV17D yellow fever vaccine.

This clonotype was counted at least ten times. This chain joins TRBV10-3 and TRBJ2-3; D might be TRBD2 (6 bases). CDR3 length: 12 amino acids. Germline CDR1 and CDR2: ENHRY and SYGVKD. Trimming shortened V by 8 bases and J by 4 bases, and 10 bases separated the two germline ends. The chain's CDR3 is CAIGGISDTQYF. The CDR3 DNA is TGTGCCATCGGGGGGATCTCAGATACGCAGTATTTT.

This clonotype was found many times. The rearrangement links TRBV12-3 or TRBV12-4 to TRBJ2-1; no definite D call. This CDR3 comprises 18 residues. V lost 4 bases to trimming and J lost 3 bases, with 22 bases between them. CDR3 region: CASSSEPESTTLYNEQFF. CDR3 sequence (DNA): TGTGCCAGCAGTTCCGAACCCGAGTCTACGACCCTCTACAATGAGCAGTTCTTC.

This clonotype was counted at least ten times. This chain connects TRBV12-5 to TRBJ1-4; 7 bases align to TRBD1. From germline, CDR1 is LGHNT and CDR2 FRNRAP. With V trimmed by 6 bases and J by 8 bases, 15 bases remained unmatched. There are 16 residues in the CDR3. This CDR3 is CASGATGAGVIEKLFF. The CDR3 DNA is TGTGCTAGTGGCGCTACAGGGGCGGGTGTGATAGAAAAACTGTTTTTT.

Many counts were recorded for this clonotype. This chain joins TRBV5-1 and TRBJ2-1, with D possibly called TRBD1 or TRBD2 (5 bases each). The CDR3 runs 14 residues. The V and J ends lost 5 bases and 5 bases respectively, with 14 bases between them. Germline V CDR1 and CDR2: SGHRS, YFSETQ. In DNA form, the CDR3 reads TGCGCCAGCAGGTTACGGGACCGAGACAATGAGCAGTTCTTC. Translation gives CASRLRDRDNEQFF. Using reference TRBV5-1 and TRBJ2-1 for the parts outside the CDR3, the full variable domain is KAGVTQTPRYLIKTRGQQVTLSCSPISGHRSVSWYQQTPGQGLQFLFEYFSETQRNKGNFPGRFSGRQFSNSRSEMNVSTLELGDSALYLCASRLRDRDNEQFFGPGTRLTVL.

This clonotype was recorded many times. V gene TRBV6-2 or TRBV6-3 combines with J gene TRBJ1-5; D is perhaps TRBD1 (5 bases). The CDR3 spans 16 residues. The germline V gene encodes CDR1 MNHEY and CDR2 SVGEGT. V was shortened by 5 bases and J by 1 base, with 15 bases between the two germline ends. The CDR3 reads CASSQIHGASNQPQHF. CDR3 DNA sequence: TGTGCCAGCAGTCAGATACACGGGGCGAGCAATCAGCCCCAGCATTTT.

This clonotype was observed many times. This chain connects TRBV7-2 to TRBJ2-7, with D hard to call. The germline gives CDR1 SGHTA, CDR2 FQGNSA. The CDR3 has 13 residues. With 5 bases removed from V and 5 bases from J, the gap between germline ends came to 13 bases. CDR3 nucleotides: TGTGCCAGCAGCACCACTGTGGGGAACGAGCAGTACTTC. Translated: CASSTTVGNEQYF.

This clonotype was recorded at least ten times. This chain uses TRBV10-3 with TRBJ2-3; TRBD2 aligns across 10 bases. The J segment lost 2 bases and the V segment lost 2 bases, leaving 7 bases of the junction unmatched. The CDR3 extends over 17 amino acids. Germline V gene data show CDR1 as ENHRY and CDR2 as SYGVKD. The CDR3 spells CAISESSGGPLTDTQYF. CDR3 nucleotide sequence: TGTGCCATCAGTGAGAGTAGCGGGGGGCCCCTCACAGATACGCAGTATTTT.

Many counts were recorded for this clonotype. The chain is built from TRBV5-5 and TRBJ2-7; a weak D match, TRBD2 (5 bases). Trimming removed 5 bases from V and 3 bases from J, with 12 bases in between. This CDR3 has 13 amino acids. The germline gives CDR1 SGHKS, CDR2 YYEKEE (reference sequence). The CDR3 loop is CASSMDSFYEQYV. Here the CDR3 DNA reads TGTGCCAGCAGTATGGACTCGTTCTACGAGCAGTACGTC.

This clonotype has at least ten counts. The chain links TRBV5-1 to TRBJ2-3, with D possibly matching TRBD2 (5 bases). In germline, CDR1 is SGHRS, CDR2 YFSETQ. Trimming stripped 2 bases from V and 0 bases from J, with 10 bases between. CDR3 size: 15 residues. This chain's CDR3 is CASSFGVPSTDTQYF. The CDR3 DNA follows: TGCGCCAGCAGCTTCGGGGTCCCTAGCACAGATACGCAGTATTTT. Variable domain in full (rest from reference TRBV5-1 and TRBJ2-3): KAGVTQTPRYLIKTRGQQVTLSCSPISGHRSVSWYQQTPGQGLQFLFEYFSETQRNKGNFPGRFSGRQFSNSRSEMNVSTLELGDSALYLCASSFGVPSTDTQYFGPGTRLTVL.

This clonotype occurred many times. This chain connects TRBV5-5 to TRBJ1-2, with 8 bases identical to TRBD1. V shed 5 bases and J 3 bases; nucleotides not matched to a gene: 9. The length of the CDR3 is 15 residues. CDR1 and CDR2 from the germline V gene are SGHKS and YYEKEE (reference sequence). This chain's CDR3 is CASRRPGGADYGYTF. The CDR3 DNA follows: TGTGCCAGCAGACGCCCAGGGGGCGCAGACTATGGCTACACCTTC.

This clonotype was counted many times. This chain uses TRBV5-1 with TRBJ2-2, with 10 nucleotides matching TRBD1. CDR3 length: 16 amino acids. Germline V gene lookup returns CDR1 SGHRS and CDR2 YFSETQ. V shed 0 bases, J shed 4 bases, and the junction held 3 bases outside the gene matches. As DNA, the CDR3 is TGCGCCAGCAGCTTGGAGTGGACAGGGGGCACCGGGGAGCTGTTTTTT. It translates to CASSLEWTGGTGELFF.

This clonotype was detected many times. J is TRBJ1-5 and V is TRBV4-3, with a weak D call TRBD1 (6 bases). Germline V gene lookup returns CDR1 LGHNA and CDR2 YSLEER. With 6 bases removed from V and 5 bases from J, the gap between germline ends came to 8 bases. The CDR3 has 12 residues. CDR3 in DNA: TGCGCCAGCAGTGGACAGTATCAGCCCCAGCATTTT. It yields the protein CASSGQYQPQHF.

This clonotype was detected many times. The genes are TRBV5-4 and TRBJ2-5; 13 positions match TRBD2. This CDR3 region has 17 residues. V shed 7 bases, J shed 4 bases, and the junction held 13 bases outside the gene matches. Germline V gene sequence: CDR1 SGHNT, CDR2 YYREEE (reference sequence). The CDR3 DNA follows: TGTGCCAGCCAAAACGGACTAGCGGGGGCCAGAGGAGAGACCCAGTACTTC. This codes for CASQNGLAGARGETQYF.

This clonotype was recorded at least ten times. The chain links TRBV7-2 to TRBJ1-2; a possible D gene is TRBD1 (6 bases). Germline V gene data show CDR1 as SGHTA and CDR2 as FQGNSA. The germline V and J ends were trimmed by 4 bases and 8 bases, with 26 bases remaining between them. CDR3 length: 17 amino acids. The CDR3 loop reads CASSSGVGAALIEGYTF. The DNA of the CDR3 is TGTGCCAGCAGCTCAGGGGTTGGGGCAGCTCTTATTGAAGGCTACACCTTC.

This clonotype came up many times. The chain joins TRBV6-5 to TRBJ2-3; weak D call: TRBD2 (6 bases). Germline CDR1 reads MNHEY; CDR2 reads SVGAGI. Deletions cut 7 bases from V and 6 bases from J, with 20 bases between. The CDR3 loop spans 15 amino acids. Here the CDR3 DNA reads TGTGCCAGCACTGGTTTGGGGGACTCACAGGATACGCAGTATTTT. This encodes CASTGLGDSQDTQYF.

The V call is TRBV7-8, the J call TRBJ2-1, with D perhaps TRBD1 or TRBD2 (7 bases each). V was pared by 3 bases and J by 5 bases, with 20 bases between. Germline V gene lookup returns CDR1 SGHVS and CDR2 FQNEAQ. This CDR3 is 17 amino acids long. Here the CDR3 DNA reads TGTGCCAGCAGCTTCAGGGGGGGGAGGATATTGGACAATGAGCAGTTCTTC. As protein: CASSFRGGRILDNEQFF.

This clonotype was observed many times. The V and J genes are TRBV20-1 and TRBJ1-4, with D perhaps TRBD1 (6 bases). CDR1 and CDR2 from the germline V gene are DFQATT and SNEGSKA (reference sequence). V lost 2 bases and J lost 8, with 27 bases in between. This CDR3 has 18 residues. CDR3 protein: CSARSNRGGHSSSEKLFF. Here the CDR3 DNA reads TGCAGTGCTAGATCCAACCGGGGGGGGCACTCGTCCAGCGAAAAACTGTTTTTT.

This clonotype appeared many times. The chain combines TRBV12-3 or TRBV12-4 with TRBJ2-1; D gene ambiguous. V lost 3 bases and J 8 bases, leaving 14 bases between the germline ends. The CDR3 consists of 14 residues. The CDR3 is CASSFVSVPDEQFF. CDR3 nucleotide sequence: TGTGCCAGCAGTTTCGTTTCCGTACCGGATGAGCAGTTCTTC.

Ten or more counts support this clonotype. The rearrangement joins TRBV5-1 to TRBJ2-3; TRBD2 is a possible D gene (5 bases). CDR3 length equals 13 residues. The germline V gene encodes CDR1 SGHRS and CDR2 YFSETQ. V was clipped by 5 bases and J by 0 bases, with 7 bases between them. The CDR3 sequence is CASRAESTDTQYF. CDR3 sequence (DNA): TGCGCCAGCAGAGCGGAAAGCACAGATACGCAGTATTTT. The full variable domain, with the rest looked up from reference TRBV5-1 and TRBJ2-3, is KAGVTQTPRYLIKTRGQQVTLSCSPISGHRSVSWYQQTPGQGLQFLFEYFSETQRNKGNFPGRFSGRQFSNSRSEMNVSTLELGDSALYLCASRAESTDTQYFGPGTRLTVL.

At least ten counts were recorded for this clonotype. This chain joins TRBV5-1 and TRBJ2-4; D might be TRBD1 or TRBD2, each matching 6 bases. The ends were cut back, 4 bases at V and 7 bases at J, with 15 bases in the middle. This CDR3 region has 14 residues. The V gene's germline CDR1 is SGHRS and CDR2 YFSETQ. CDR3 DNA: TGCGCCAGCAGCCCGGCGAGGGGGGCGAACATTCAGTACTTC. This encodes CASSPARGANIQYF.

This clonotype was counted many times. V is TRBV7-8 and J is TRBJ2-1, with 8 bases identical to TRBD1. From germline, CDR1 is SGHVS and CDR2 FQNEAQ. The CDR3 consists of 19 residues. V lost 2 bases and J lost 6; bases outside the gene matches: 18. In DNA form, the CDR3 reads TGTGCCAGCAGCTTATTCTTGGGGCAAGCCGGGACAGGTAGCAATGAGCAGTTCTTC. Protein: CASSLFLGQAGTGSNEQFF.

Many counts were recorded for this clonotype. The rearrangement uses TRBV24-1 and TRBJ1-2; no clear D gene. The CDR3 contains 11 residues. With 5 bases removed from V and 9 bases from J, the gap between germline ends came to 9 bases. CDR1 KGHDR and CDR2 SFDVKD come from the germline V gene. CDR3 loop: CATSVGNSYTF. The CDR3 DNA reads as TGTGCCACCAGTGTGGGGAACAGCTACACCTTC.

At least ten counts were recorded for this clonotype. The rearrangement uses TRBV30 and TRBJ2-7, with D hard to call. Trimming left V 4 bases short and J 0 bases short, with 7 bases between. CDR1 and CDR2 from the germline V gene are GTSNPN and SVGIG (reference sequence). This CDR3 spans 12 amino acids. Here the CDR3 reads CAWKASSYEQYF. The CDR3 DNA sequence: TGTGCCTGGAAAGCCAGCTCCTACGAGCAGTACTTC.